This is a list of T cell receptor beta chains from one sample in a study of CD8 T cells in ankylosing spondylitis. TCRdb used MiXCR to reprocess the 5' RACE reads, holding one entry per CDR3 protein. The data hold more than 300,000 distinct CDR3 sequences, with 11% observed a single time. The sample consisted of blood, either unsorted or a sorted T cell fraction (not recorded which). The receptor source for this set is a female donor with ankylosing spondylitis or in good health (not recorded which). Both conserved end residues are part of each CDR3. A D gene is named only where the DNA matches it firmly. Where a row states a size, it is once, few, many or the class of an expanded clone; other rows omit it.

clone_size	v_call	j_call	d_call	cdr3_aa	cdr3_nt
many	TRBV4-2	TRBJ2-1	.	CASRHGERSYNEQFF	TGTGCCAGCAGACACGGGGAACGCTCCTACAATGAGCAGTTCTTC
.	TRBV4-2	TRBJ2-2	TRBD2	CASSPYGLADTGELFF	TGTGCCAGCAGCCCTTACGGACTAGCAGACACCGGGGAGCTGTTTTTT
few	TRBV4-1	TRBJ2-3	.	CASSQVSQYTDTQYF	TGCGCCAGCAGCCAAGTGAGCCAATACACAGATACGCAGTATTTT
many	TRBV19	TRBJ2-1	.	CASSTTPSLSYNEQFF	TGTGCCAGTAGTACGACTCCCTCCCTCTCCTACAATGAGCAGTTCTTC
few	TRBV30	TRBJ1-3	.	CAWSAGQFTTIYF	TGTGCCTGGAGTGCAGGACAGTTTACCACCATATATTTT
many	TRBV5-1	TRBJ2-3	.	CASRSSIGNTDTQYF	TGCGCCAGCAGGAGTTCGATAGGGAACACAGATACGCAGTATTTT
.	TRBV9	TRBJ2-5	.	CASPPCSGQETQYF	TGTGCCAGCCCACCCTGTAGCGGCCAAGAGACCCAGTACTTC
few	TRBV12-3/TRBV12-4	TRBJ1-5	.	CASSLGKGPQHF	TGTGCCAGCAGTTTGGGTAAAGGGCCCCAGCATTTT
.	TRBV29-1	TRBJ1-1	.	CSGGGTEAFF	TGCAGCGGGGGGGGGACTGAAGCTTTCTTT
many	TRBV20-1	TRBJ1-4	.	CSASGAGPGEKLFF	TGCAGTGCTAGTGGGGCAGGGCCAGGGGAAAAACTGTTTTTT
.	TRBV3-1	TRBJ2-5	TRBD2	CASSQGEGETQYF	TGTGCCAGCAGCCAAGGGGAGGGAGAGACCCAGTACTTC
many	TRBV5-1	TRBJ2-1	.	CATTIGHEQFF	TGCGCCACCACTATCGGGCATGAGCAGTTCTTC
many	TRBV5-6	TRBJ1-3	TRBD1	CASSLIGTAISGNTIYF	TGTGCCAGCAGCTTAATTGGGACAGCAATCTCTGGAAACACCATATATTTT
.	TRBV5-1	TRBJ2-7	.	CASSLGPRGNYEQYF	TGCGCCAGCAGCTTGGGCCCGAGGGGGAACTACGAGCAGTACTTC
many	TRBV18	TRBJ2-1	TRBD1	CASSPPGQSSYNEQFF	TGTGCCAGCTCACCACCGGGACAGAGCTCCTACAATGAGCAGTTCTTC
many	TRBV28	TRBJ2-1	TRBD1	CASSSRTGGVRATSYNEQFF	TGTGCCAGCAGTTCCAGGACAGGGGGGGTCCGGGCCACCTCCTACAATGAGCAGTTCTTC
many	TRBV20-1	TRBJ1-1	.	CSARHSTGKNTEAFF	TGCAGTGCTAGGCATTCGACAGGAAAGAACACTGAAGCTTTCTTT
.	TRBV6-6	TRBJ1-5	.	CASSPTGMQPQHF	TGTGCCAGCAGTCCCACGGGGATGCAGCCCCAGCATTTT
many	TRBV28	TRBJ1-5	.	CASSDSLNQPQHF	TGTGCCAGCAGCGACAGCCTCAATCAGCCCCAGCATTTT
many	TRBV7-9	TRBJ1-4	.	CASSRGGFGEKLFF	TGTGCCAGCAGTCGGGGGGGTTTTGGCGAAAAACTGTTTTTT
many	TRBV27	TRBJ2-2	.	CASSFSTTGELFF	TGTGCCAGCAGTTTTTCTACCACCGGGGAGCTGTTTTTT
.	TRBV12-3/TRBV12-4	TRBJ2-5	TRBD1	CASSPYALDRAATQYF	TGTGCCAGCAGCCCCTACGCCCTGGACAGGGCAGCGACCCAGTACTTC
many	TRBV5-1	TRBJ2-7	TRBD1	CASSPTGSSLEQYF	TGCGCCAGCAGCCCGACAGGGAGCAGTTTAGAGCAGTACTTC
.	TRBV7-8	TRBJ2-1	.	CASSLRTGGYYNEQFF	TGTGCCAGCAGCTTAAGGACTGGAGGGTACTACAATGAGCAGTTCTTC
.	TRBV7-2	TRBJ2-3	TRBD2	CASSSLAGLLRDTQYF	TGTGCCAGCAGCTCTCTAGCGGGCCTCCTGAGGGATACGCAGTATTTT
many	TRBV5-1	TRBJ1-1	TRBD1	CASNRQGGNTEAFF	TGCGCCAGCAACCGACAGGGAGGGAACACTGAAGCTTTCTTT
many	TRBV6-2/TRBV6-3	TRBJ2-2	TRBD1	CASSPGQGAVSRELFF	TGTGCCAGCAGTCCGGGACAGGGGGCAGTTAGTAGGGAGCTGTTTTTT
many	TRBV12-3/TRBV12-4	TRBJ1-2	TRBD1	CASSLGGQGNYGYTF	TGTGCCAGCAGTTTAGGAGGACAGGGGAACTATGGCTACACCTTC
many	TRBV6-1	TRBJ1-4	.	CASKLALGLNEKLFF	TGTGCCAGCAAATTAGCATTGGGACTAAATGAAAAACTGTTTTTT
few	TRBV28	TRBJ2-7	.	CASSPKPYEQYF	TGTGCCAGCAGCCCCAAGCCCTACGAGCAGTACTTC
many	TRBV7-9	TRBJ2-4	TRBD2	CASSLEAGDNIQYF	TGTGCCAGCAGCTTAGAGGCGGGAGACAACATTCAGTACTTC
many	TRBV6-1	TRBJ1-4	TRBD1	CASPLRQGEGEKLFF	TGTGCCAGCCCCCTCCGACAGGGAGAGGGTGAAAAACTGTTTTTT
.	TRBV2	TRBJ1-3	.	CASSDGTYNTIYF	TGTGCCAGCAGTGACGGGACTTACAACACCATATATTTT
many	TRBV6-5	TRBJ1-1	TRBD1	CASKGQGARAFF	TGTGCCAGCAAGGGACAGGGGGCTCGGGCTTTCTTT
many	TRBV5-1	TRBJ2-3	.	CASSLSIGETDTQYF	TGCGCCAGCAGCTTGTCCATCGGTGAGACAGATACGCAGTATTTT
many	TRBV20-1	TRBJ2-3	.	CSASSPGFLSTDTQYF	TGCAGTGCTAGCTCCCCGGGGTTTCTTAGCACAGATACGCAGTATTTT
.	TRBV4-2	TRBJ2-7	.	CASSQDLVAREQYF	TGTGCCAGCAGCCAAGATCTTGTAGCGCGCGAGCAGTACTTC
many	TRBV20-1	TRBJ2-7	.	CSARGFSYEQYF	TGCAGTGCTAGGGGATTCTCCTACGAGCAGTACTTC
many	TRBV28	TRBJ2-5	.	CASSLFFLTRRKGETQYF	TGTGCCAGCAGTTTATTTTTTCTTACTAGGAGGAAAGGAGAGACCCAGTACTTC
.	TRBV28	TRBJ2-1	TRBD2	CASRRTSGNYNEQFF	TGTGCCAGCCGAAGGACTAGCGGTAACTACAATGAGCAGTTCTTC
many	TRBV24-1	TRBJ2-1	TRBD2	CATSSSGIGNEQFF	TGTGCCACCTCTTCTAGCGGGATTGGTAATGAGCAGTTCTTC
many	TRBV5-1	TRBJ2-7	.	CASSSGTTFPYEQYF	TGCGCCAGCAGCTCCGGGACAACGTTTCCCTACGAGCAGTACTTC
many	TRBV12-3/TRBV12-4	TRBJ2-7	.	CASSFGLGSNSYEQYF	TGTGCCAGCAGTTTCGGTTTGGGGTCGAATTCCTACGAGCAGTACTTC
many	TRBV28	TRBJ2-4	.	CASSERGINIQYF	TGTGCCAGCAGCGAAAGGGGGATAAACATTCAGTACTTC
.	TRBV19	TRBJ2-1	TRBD1	CASSMGQEYNEQFF	TGTGCCAGTAGTATGGGACAGGAGTACAATGAGCAGTTCTTC
few	TRBV5-1	TRBJ2-7	.	CASSPGVVDEQYF	TGCGCCAGCAGCCCAGGGGTTGTGGACGAGCAGTACTTC
many	TRBV7-2	TRBJ2-7	.	CASSLSTVGEQYF	TGTGCCAGCAGCTTAAGTACCGTGGGCGAGCAGTACTTC